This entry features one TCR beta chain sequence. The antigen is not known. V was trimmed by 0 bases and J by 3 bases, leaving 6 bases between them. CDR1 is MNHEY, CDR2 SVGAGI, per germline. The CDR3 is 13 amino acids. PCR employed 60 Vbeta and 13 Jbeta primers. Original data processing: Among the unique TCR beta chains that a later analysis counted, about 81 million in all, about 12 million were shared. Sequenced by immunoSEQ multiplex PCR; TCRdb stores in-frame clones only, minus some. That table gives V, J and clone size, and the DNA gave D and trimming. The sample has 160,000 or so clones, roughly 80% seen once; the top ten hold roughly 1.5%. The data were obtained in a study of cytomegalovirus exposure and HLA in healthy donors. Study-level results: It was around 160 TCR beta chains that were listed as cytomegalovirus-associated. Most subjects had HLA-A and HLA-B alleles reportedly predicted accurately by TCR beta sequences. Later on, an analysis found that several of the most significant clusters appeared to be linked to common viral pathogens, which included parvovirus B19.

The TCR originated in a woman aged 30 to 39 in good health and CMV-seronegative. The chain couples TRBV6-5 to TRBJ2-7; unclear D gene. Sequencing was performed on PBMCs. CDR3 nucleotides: TGTGCCAGCAGTTACTCGAGAAGCTACGAGCAGTACTTC. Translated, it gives CASSYSRSYEQYF.